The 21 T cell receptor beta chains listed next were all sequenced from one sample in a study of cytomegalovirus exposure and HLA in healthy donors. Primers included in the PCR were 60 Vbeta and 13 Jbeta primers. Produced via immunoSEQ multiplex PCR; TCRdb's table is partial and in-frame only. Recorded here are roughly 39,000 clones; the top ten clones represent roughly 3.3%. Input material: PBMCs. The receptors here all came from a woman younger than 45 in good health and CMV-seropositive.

The chain's CDR3 is CASSRINSGDTEAFF. The CDR3 bases are TGTGCCAGCAGCCGGATCAACTCCGGGGACACTGAAGCTTTCTTT. This sequence joins TRBV7-2 and TRBJ1-1; D unclear. Germline CDR1 and CDR2: SGHTA and FQGNSA. The CDR3 length is 15 residues. The V and J ends lost 5 bases and 3 bases respectively, with 16 bases between them.

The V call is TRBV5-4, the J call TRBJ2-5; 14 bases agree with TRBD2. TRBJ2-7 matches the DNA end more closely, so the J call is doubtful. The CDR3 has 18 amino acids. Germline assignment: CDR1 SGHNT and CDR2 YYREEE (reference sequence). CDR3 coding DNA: TGTGCCAGCAGCCCAGTGGGGACTAGCGGGGGAGGATCCTACGAGCAGTACTTC. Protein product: CASSPVGTSGGGSYEQYF.

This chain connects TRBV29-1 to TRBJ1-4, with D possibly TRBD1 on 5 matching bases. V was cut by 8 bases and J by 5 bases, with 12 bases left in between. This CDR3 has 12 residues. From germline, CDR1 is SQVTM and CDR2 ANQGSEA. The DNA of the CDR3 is TGCAGCTTCGACGGGGGAAATGAAAAACTGTTTTTT. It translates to CSFDGGNEKLFF. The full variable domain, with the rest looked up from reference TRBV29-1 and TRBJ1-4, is SAVISQKPSRDICQRGTSLTIQCQVDSQVTMMFWYRQQPGQSLTLIATANQGSEATYESGFVIDKFPISRPNLTFSTLTVSNMSPEDSSIYLCSFDGGNEKLFFGSGTQLSVL.

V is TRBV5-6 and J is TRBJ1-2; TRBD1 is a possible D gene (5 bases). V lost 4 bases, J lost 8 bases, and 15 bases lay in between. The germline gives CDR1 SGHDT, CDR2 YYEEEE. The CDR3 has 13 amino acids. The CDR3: CASSPRRGGGYTF. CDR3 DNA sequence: TGTGCCAGCAGCCCTAGGCGGGGCGGAGGCTACACCTTC.

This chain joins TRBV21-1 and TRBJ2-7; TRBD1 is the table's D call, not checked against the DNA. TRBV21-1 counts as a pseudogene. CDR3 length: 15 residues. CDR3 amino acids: CASSKGSQGNDEQYF. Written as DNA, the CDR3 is TGTGCCAGCAGCAAAGGTAGCCAGGGGAACGACGAGCAGTACTTC.

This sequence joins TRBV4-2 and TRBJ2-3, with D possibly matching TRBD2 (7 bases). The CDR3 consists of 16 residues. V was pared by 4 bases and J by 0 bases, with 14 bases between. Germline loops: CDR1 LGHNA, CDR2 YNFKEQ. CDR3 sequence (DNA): TGTGCCAGCAGCCGCACGGGGGGCTCTAGCACAGATACGCAGTATTTT. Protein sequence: CASSRTGGSSTDTQYF.

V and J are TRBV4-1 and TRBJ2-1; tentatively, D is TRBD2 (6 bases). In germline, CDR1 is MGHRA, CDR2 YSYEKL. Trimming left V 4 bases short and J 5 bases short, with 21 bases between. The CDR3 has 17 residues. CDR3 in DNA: TGCGCCAGCAGCCCGAGACACGGGAGTTCAGGCGACAATGAGCAGTTCTTC. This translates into CASSPRHGSSGDNEQFF.

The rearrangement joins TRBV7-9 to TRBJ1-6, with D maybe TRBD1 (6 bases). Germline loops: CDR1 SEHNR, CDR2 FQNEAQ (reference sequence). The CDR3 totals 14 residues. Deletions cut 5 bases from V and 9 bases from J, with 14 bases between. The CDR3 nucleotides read TGTGCCAGCAGCCCGACGGACAGATCTTCACCCCTCCACTTT. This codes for CASSPTDRSSPLHF. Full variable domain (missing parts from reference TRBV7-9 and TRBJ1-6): DTGVSQNPRHKITKRGQNVTFRCDPISEHNRLYWYRQTLGQGPEFLTYFQNEAQLEKSRLLSDRFSAERPKGSFSTLEIQRTEQGDSAMYLCASSPTDRSSPLHFGNGTRLTVT.

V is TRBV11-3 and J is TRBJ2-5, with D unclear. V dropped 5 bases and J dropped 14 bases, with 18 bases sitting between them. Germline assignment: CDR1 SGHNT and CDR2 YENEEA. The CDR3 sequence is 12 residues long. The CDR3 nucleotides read TGTGCCAGCAGCGGTTGGATGAGCGTACCATACTTC. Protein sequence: CASSGWMSVPYF.

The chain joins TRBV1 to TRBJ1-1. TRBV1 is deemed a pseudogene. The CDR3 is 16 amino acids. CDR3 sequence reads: CTSICSGNLEFGEAFF. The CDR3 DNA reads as TGCACCAGCATCTGCTCCGGAAACCTAGAGTTCGGTGAAGCTTTCTTT.

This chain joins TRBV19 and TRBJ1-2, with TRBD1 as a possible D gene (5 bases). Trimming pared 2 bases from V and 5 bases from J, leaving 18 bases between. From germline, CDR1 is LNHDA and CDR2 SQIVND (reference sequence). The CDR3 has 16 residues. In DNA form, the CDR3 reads TGTGCCAGTAGTATAAGAAGGGACCCCGGGAGGTATGGCTACACCTTC. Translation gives CASSIRRDPGRYGYTF.

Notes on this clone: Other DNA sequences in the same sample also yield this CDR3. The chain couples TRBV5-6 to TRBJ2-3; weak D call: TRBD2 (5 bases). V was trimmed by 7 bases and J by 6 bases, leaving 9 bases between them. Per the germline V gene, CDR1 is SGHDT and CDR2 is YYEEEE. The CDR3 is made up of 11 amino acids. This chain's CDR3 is CASATGDTQYF. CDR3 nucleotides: TGTGCCAGCGCAACGGGGGATACGCAGTATTTT.

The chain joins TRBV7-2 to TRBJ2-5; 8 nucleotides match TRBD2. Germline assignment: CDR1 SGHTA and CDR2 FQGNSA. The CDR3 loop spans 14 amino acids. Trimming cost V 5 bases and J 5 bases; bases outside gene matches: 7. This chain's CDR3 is CASSLSGTSETQYF. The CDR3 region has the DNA TGTGCCAGCAGCCTCTCCGGGACTAGTGAGACCCAGTACTTC.

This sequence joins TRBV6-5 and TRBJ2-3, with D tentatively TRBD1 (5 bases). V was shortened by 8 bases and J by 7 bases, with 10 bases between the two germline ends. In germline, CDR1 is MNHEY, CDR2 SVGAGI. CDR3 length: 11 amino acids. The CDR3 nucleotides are TGTGCCAGCTGCGACAGTTATACGCAGTATTTT. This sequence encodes CASCDSYTQYF.

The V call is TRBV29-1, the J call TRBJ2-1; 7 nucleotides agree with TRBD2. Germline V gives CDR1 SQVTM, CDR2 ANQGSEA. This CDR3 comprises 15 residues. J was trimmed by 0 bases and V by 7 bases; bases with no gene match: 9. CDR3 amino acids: CSGSERGDSYNEQFF. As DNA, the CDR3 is TGCAGCGGATCGGAACGGGGGGACTCCTACAATGAGCAGTTCTTC.

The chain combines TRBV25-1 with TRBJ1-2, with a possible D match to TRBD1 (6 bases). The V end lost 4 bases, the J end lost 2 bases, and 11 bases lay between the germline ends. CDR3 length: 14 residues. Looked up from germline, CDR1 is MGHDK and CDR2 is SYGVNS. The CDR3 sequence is CASSGGDRNYGYTF. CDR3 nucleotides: TGTGCCAGCAGTGGGGGTGACAGGAACTATGGCTACACCTTC.

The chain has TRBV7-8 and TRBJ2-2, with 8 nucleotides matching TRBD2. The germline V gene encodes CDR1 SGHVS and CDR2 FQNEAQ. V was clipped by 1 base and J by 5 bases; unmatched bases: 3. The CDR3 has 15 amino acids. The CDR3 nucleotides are TGTGCCAGCAGCTTAGTCGGCGGGGGGACCGGGGAGCTGTTTTTT. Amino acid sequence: CASSLVGGGTGELFF.

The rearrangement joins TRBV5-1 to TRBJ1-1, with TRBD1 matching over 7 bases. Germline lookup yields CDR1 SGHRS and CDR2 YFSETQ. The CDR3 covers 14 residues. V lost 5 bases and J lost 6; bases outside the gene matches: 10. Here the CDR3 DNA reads TGCGCCAGCAGGGCCGAGACAGGGAGACCTGAAGCTTTCTTT. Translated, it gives CASRAETGRPEAFF.

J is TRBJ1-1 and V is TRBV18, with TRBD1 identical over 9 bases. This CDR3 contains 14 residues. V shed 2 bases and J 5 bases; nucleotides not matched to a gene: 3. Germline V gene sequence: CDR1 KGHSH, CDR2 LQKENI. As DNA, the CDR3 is TGTGCCAGCTCACCAATGGGGACAGGGACTGAAGCTTTCTTT. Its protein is CASSPMGTGTEAFF.

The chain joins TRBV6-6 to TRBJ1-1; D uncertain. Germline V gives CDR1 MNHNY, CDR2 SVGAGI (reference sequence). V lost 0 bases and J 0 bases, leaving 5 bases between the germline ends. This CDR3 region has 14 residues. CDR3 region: CASSYSGLNTEAFF. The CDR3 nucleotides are TGTGCCAGCAGTTACTCTGGCCTGAACACTGAAGCTTTCTTT.

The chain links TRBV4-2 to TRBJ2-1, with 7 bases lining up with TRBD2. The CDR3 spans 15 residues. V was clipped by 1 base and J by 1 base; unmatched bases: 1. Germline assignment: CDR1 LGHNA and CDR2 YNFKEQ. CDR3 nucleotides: TGTGCCAGCAGCCAAGGCGGGAGTTCCTACAATGAGCAGTTCTTC. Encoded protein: CASSQGGSSYNEQFF.